A single sample gave rise to the 16 T cell receptor beta chains below, sequenced in a study of Graves' ophthalmopathy and Graves' hyperthyroidism (dated by TCRdb to the late 2010s). The data were produced on an Illumina HiSeq 2000. For repertoire sequencing, TCR beta CDR3 regions were amplified from RNA transcripts. The first round of RT-PCR was done with HTBI primers and the Qiagen OneStep RT-PCR kit, and was followed by a second round of multiplex PCR, then size selection and purification. In TCRdb, the public reads were trimmed at Q25 with fastp and aligned with MiXCR, with productive beta chains retained. Rows are combined by CDR3 protein, so each entry shows the most common genes and DNA. The sample data list some 370,000 distinct CDR3 sequences, and approximately 17% of these were observed just once. Together, the top ten hold about 2.4% of the sample. Sequencing input: peripheral blood. These receptors came from an adult woman with stable Graves' hyperthyroidism.

A few counts support this clonotype. V usage is TRBV5-1 and J usage is TRBJ1-1, with D possibly being TRBD1 (5 bases). This CDR3 is 15 amino acids long. V was pared by 1 base and J by 1 base, with 11 bases between. Germline CDR1 is SGHRS and CDR2 is YFSETQ. CDR3 sequence: CASSLRGESNTEAFF. CDR3 DNA: TGCGCCAGCAGCTTGAGGGGAGAATCGAACACTGAAGCTTTCTTT.

The chain has TRBV5-1 and TRBJ2-3; a possible D gene is TRBD2 (7 bases). V was trimmed by 5 bases and J by 4 bases, leaving 17 bases between them. The CDR3 covers 15 residues. The germline V gene has CDR1 SGHRS and CDR2 YFSETQ. The CDR3 nucleotides are TGCGCCAGCAGGAGGGGGGCGGGAGCCTCAGATACGCAGTATTTT. Translated, it gives CASRRGAGASDTQYF.

About this clonotype: Just one base apart from a much larger clone, this may be a read error. The chain has TRBV11-2 and TRBJ1-5; TRBD1 agrees at 8 bases. This CDR3 is built from 13 residues. Germline loops: CDR1 SGHAT, CDR2 FQNNGV. Here the CDR3 DNA reads TGTGCCAGCAACTTACAGGGGGGGCAGCTCCAGCATTTT. This codes for CASNLQGGQLQHF.

The rearrangement uses TRBV6-1 and TRBJ2-7, with TRBD1 matching 10 bases. The CDR3 has 14 amino acids. J was trimmed by 7 bases and V by 6 bases; bases with no gene match: 9. Germline V CDR1 and CDR2: MNHNS, SASEGT. The CDR3 DNA sequence: TGTGCCAGCAGAGCCGGGACAGGGGTGGAAGAGCAGTACTTC. Amino acids: CASRAGTGVEEQYF.

The rearrangement uses TRBV10-1 and TRBJ1-2, with 7 positions matching TRBD1. The CDR3 is 12 amino acids. V lost 7 bases to trimming and J lost 4 bases; unmatched junction nucleotides: 3. The germline V gene encodes CDR1 WNHNN and CDR2 SYGVQD (reference sequence). CDR3 in amino acids: CASTAGGYGYTF. The DNA of the CDR3 is TGCGCCAGCACGGCAGGGGGCTATGGCTACACCTTC.

The table lists this clonotype with many counts. The J gene is TRBJ1-5, the V gene TRBV12-3 or TRBV12-4; unclear D gene. Trimming cost V 7 bases and J 0 bases, with 10 bases left between them. The CDR3 covers 14 residues. CDR3 amino acids: CASTGWNSNQPQHF. The CDR3 region has the DNA TGTGCCAGCACCGGGTGGAATAGCAATCAGCCCCAGCATTTT.

This clonotype was seen at least ten times. The chain couples TRBV15 to TRBJ2-5, with D perhaps being TRBD1 or TRBD2 (6 bases each). V was trimmed by 1 base and J by 5 bases, leaving 14 bases between them. There are 15 residues in the CDR3. Germline V gene data show CDR1 as LNHNV and CDR2 as YYDKDF (reference sequence). This chain's CDR3 is CATSRAVSGAETQYF. The DNA of the CDR3 is TGTGCCACCAGCAGAGCGGTTTCGGGGGCGGAGACCCAGTACTTC.

With respect to this clonotype: No conserved phenylalanine or tryptophan ends this CDR3, so it is likely a read error. Because the CDR3's place on the DNA is in doubt, the DNA is left out and the CDR3 is given as listed by TCRdb. V is TRBV20-1 and J is TRBJ1-2. Germline-derived CDR1 and CDR2 are DFQATT and SNEGSKA (reference sequence). Termini included, the CDR3 measures 12 amino acids. The CDR3 protein is CSAGQANYGYTL.

This clonotype was seen at least ten times. The chain is built from TRBV18 and TRBJ2-5, with unresolved D. The CDR3 consists of 14 residues. Germline CDR1 is KGHSH and CDR2 is LQKENI. Trimming shortened V by 1 base and J by 5 bases, and 11 bases separated the two germline ends. The CDR3 region has the DNA TGTGCCAGCTCACCACGTCAAGGGCTGGAGACCCAGTACTTC. It translates to CASSPRQGLETQYF.

The genes are TRBV20-1 and TRBJ2-7, with 7 positions matching TRBD1. The CDR3 spans 15 residues. Trimming cost V 3 bases and J 4 bases; bases outside gene matches: 12. Germline assignment: CDR1 DFQATT and CDR2 SNEGSKA (reference sequence). CDR3 DNA: TGCAGTGCTAGGCCCGCATTCCGGGACAGTTACGAGCAGTACTTC. As protein: CSARPAFRDSYEQYF.

This clonotype occurred many times. V and J are TRBV10-3 and TRBJ2-5, with no clear D. Germline-derived CDR1 and CDR2 are ENHRY and SYGVKD. The V and J ends lost 0 bases and 5 bases respectively, with 7 bases between them. This CDR3 contains 13 residues. The CDR3 DNA reads as TGTGCCATCAGTGAGTCGACCTGGGAGACCCAGTACTTC. Translated, it gives CAISESTWETQYF.

As to this clonotype: A much larger clone is a single base away; this may be a read error. The chain has TRBV5-1 and TRBJ2-7; a possible D gene is TRBD2 (5 bases). From germline, CDR1 is SGHRS and CDR2 YFSETQ. Trimming took 7 bases from V and 2 from J, leaving 25 bases between them. This CDR3 comprises 17 residues. The CDR3 is CASGRGRGQAFPYEQYF. The CDR3 DNA is TGCGCCAGCGGCCGCGGGCGAGGGCAGGCGTTCCCCTACGAGCAGTACTTC.

The J gene is TRBJ2-5, the V gene TRBV20-1, with a possible D match to TRBD2 (6 bases). The CDR3 spans 14 residues. Germline values: CDR1 DFQATT, CDR2 SNEGSKA (reference sequence). V shed 6 bases and J shed 5 bases, with 19 bases lying between them. CDR3 sequence (DNA): TGCAGTGCCCTCGTGGGGGGATCTAGGGAGACCCAGTACTTC. Translation: CSALVGGSRETQYF.

The chain has TRBV7-9 and TRBJ1-1; D possibly corresponds to TRBD1 (6 bases). Germline-derived CDR1 and CDR2 are SEHNR and FQNEAQ (reference sequence). The CDR3 consists of 13 residues. Trimming pared 5 bases from V and 5 bases from J, leaving 12 bases between. CDR3 amino acids: CASSEQGGTEAFF. CDR3 in DNA: TGTGCCAGCAGCGAACAGGGTGGAACTGAAGCTTTCTTT. Full variable domain (remainder filled in from reference TRBV7-9 and TRBJ1-1): DTGVSQNPRHKITKRGQNVTFRCDPISEHNRLYWYRQTLGQGPEFLTYFQNEAQLEKSRLLSDRFSAERPKGSFSTLEIQRTEQGDSAMYLCASSEQGGTEAFFGQGTRLTVV.

In this sample, this clonotype turned up many times. The chain uses TRBV4-1 and TRBJ2-7; 9 bases map to TRBD2. This CDR3 region has 15 residues. Unmatched junction bases numbered 2, after V lost 1 base and J lost 1 base. The germline gives CDR1 MGHRA, CDR2 YSYEKL. The CDR3 here is CASSQGLAGSYEQYF. The CDR3 DNA reads as TGCGCCAGCAGCCAAGGCCTAGCGGGGTCCTACGAGCAGTACTTC.

This clonotype was picked up many times. The rearrangement uses TRBV25-1 and TRBJ1-1; D unresolved. The V end was cut by 3 bases, the J end by 5 bases, with 13 bases between. The CDR3 runs 14 residues. Looked up from germline, CDR1 is MGHDK and CDR2 is SYGVNS. The CDR3 DNA sequence: TGTGCCAGCAGTGACACGGGTTTGATAACTGAAGCTTTCTTT. Translating gives CASSDTGLITEAFF.